These T cell receptor beta chains were read from a single sample in a study of CD4 T cells in relation to SARS-CoV-2 and coronaviruses. Using immunoSEQ multiplex PCR, the repertoire was profiled, and TCRdb retains in-frame clones only, with some absent. The sample shows about 21,000 clones, over 65% of them seen only once. Antigens of these TCRs are unknown. Sequenced material: CD4+ T cells from PBMCs, cultured in vitro. The receptors shown here come from a human donor in good health. CDR3s include the opening cysteine and the closing phenylalanine or tryptophan. Each record gives: clone size, D gene, V gene, J gene, CDR3 protein, CDR3 DNA. The D gene is left open where the match is weak. Size tells how often a clone was seen (once, few, many) or the class of an expanded clone, and some rows leave it out.

clone size: few; D gene: TRBD1; V gene: TRBV18; J gene: TRBJ1-5; CDR3 protein: CASSPNAGQGFNQPQHF; CDR3 DNA: TGTGCCAGCTCACCGAACGCTGGACAGGGGTTCAATCAGCCCCAGCATTTT
clone size: -; D gene: -; V gene: TRBV11-2; J gene: TRBJ2-1; CDR3 protein: CASSLGRVHEQFF; CDR3 DNA: TGTGCCAGCAGCTTAGGGAGGGTCCATGAGCAGTTCTTC
clone size: -; D gene: TRBD2; V gene: TRBV27; J gene: TRBJ2-5; CDR3 protein: CASSFSLAGAGQETQYF; CDR3 DNA: TGTGCCAGCAGTTTTTCGCTAGCGGGAGCCGGGCAAGAGACCCAGTACTTC
clone size: -; D gene: -; V gene: TRBV4-3; J gene: TRBJ2-3; CDR3 protein: CASSQDGLNTDTQYF; CDR3 DNA: TGCGCCAGCAGCCAAGACGGGCTCAACACAGATACGCAGTATTTT
clone size: -; D gene: TRBD1; V gene: TRBV28; J gene: TRBJ1-1; CDR3 protein: CASTRGQGNTEAFF; CDR3 DNA: TGTGCCAGCACCCGAGGACAGGGGAACACTGAAGCTTTCTTT
clone size: -; D gene: -; V gene: TRBV11-2; J gene: TRBJ2-2; CDR3 protein: CASSLRGSGELFF; CDR3 DNA: TGTGCCAGCAGCTTAAGGGGGTCCGGGGAGCTGTTTTTT
clone size: -; D gene: TRBD1; V gene: TRBV2; J gene: TRBJ1-2; CDR3 protein: CASSEGDSAVYGYTF; CDR3 DNA: TGTGCCAGCAGTGAAGGGGACAGCGCCGTCTATGGCTACACCTTC
clone size: few; D gene: -; V gene: TRBV27; J gene: TRBJ1-2; CDR3 protein: CASSTTGGFGGYTF; CDR3 DNA: TGTGCCAGCAGTACCACGGGGGGATTCGGTGGCTACACCTTC
clone size: -; D gene: -; V gene: TRBV7-2; J gene: TRBJ1-2; CDR3 protein: CASSSGDRGYTF; CDR3 DNA: TGTGCCAGCAGCTCTGGGGACCGTGGCTACACCTTC
clone size: few; D gene: -; V gene: TRBV19; J gene: TRBJ2-6; CDR3 protein: CASSPGATESSGANVLTF; CDR3 DNA: TGTGCCAGTAGTCCTGGGGCCACAGAATCCTCTGGGGCCAACGTCCTGACTTTC
clone size: once; D gene: TRBD2; V gene: TRBV3-1/TRBV3-2; J gene: TRBJ2-2; CDR3 protein: CASSHPWVRLAGDLIGELFF; CDR3 DNA: TGTGCCAGCAGCCACCCCTGGGTTCGACTAGCGGGAGATCTTATTGGGGAGCTGTTTTTT
clone size: -; D gene: -; V gene: TRBV7-9; J gene: TRBJ2-1; CDR3 protein: CASSQGRFEQFF; CDR3 DNA: TGTGCCAGCAGCCAAGGGAGGTTTGAGCAGTTCTTC
clone size: -; D gene: -; V gene: TRBV9; J gene: TRBJ2-7; CDR3 protein: CASSGPREGEQYF; CDR3 DNA: TGTGCCAGCAGCGGCCCGCGGGAAGGCGAGCAGTACTTC
clone size: -; D gene: -; V gene: TRBV5-4; J gene: TRBJ2-5; CDR3 protein: CASSAARPLQETQYF; CDR3 DNA: TGTGCCAGCAGCGCAGCCCGGCCTCTCCAAGAGACCCAGTACTTC
clone size: -; D gene: TRBD2; V gene: TRBV6-1; J gene: TRBJ2-7; CDR3 protein: CASSESGRFEQYF; CDR3 DNA: TGTGCCAGCAGTGAAAGCGGGAGGTTTGAGCAGTACTTC
clone size: -; D gene: -; V gene: TRBV5-1; J gene: TRBJ2-2; CDR3 protein: CASSLVPARNTGELFF; CDR3 DNA: TGCGCCAGCAGCTTGGTCCCGGCGAGGAACACCGGGGAGCTGTTTTTT